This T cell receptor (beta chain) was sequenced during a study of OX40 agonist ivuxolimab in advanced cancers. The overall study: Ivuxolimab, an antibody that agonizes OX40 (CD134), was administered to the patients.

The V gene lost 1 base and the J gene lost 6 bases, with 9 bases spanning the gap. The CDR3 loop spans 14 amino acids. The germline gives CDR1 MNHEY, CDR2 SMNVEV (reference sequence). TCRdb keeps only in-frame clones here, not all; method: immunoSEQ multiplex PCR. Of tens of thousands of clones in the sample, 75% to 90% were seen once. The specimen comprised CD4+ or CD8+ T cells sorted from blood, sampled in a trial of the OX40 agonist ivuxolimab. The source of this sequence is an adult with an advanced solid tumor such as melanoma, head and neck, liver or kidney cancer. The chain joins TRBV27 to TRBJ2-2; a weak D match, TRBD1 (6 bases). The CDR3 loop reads CASSLYRDAGELFF. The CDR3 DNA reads TGTGCCAGCAGTTTATACAGGGATGCCGGGGAGCTGTTTTTT.